This TCR beta chain was identified in a study of control samples from healthy donors and cancer patients. Here immunoSEQ multiplex PCR was the method, and the copy in TCRdb shows in-frame clones only, minus some. The sample shows 170,000 or so clones, approximately 94% of them seen only once. The CDR3 has 15 amino acids. The germline V and J ends were trimmed by 3 bases and 3 bases, with 15 bases remaining between them. Germline loops: CDR1 SGHAT, CDR2 FQNNGV. The clonotype originates from a woman in her forties in good health. The rearrangement joins TRBV11-2 to TRBJ2-7; D remains unclear. Sequencing input: blood. The CDR3 reads CASSFTDAVSYEQYF. DNA of the CDR3: TGTGCCAGCAGCTTTACCGACGCTGTTAGCTACGAGCAGTACTTC.